This T cell receptor beta chain was sequenced during a study of spatial heterogeneity in lung cancer. Looking at the study overall: More beta-chain than alpha-chain sequences were consistently detected. General study findings and limits: Blood carried ubiquitous expanded tumor TCRs more at resection than follow-up.

Each molecule of TCR cDNA was tagged with one unique molecular identifier. TCRdb reprocessed the 5' RACE reads via MiXCR and lists one record per CDR3 protein. The table has more than 20,000 distinct CDR3 sequences, 4.6% seen once. The time point here: sample taken at primary tumor resection. The input material, whole RNA from tumor, nontumor lung or frozen PBMC, was sequenced unsorted. The donors were 65 to 85 patients with non-small cell lung cancer that was early-stage and untreated. At least ten counts were recorded for this clonotype. Its antigen is currently unknown. V dropped 1 base and J dropped 3 bases, with 7 bases sitting between them. The germline V gene encodes CDR1 GTSNPN and CDR2 SVGIG (reference sequence). CDR3 length: 12 residues.

This receptor was obtained from a male donor with early-stage non-small cell lung cancer. Sequencing used PBMCs, obtained at surgery. The chain is built from TRBV30 and TRBJ2-7; D may be TRBD1 (5 bases). The CDR3 nucleotides read TGTGCCTGGAGTGCCCAGGGCTACGAGCAGTACTTC. Encoded protein: CAWSAQGYEQYF.